This T cell receptor (beta chain) was retrieved from a study of T cell changes during pregnancy in multiple sclerosis. The assay was immunoSEQ multiplex PCR, and TCRdb's table has in-frame clones only and misses some. The sample lists roughly 110,000 clones; roughly 90% were seen once. There are 11 residues in the CDR3. V dropped 4 bases and J dropped 3 bases, with 4 bases sitting between them. Looked up from germline, CDR1 is MNHNS and CDR2 is SASEGT. The sequence was collected from a female donor with multiple sclerosis, enrolled in a pregnancy study. The chain joins TRBV6-1 to TRBJ2-7; D is unclear. This specimen was peripheral blood, taken after pregnancy. CDR3 in DNA: TGTGCCAGCAGTGTCAACTACGAGCAGTACTTC. Translating it yields CASSVNYEQYF.